The source of this TCR beta chain is a study of T cells after yellow fever vaccination. This clonotype was detected a few times. The antigen is unknown. The CDR3 is 16 amino acids. The germline V gene has CDR1 KGHSH and CDR2 LQKENI. Trimming stripped 1 base from V and 4 bases from J, with 13 bases between. Using its own MiXCR run on the 5' RACE reads, TCRdb lists one record per CDR3 protein. The sample lists hundreds of thousands of distinct CDR3 sequences, 10% to 15% occurring once. Points from the study as a whole: The study found a weaker secondary response that peaked faster, day 5 versus 15.

The source is a young man who received the YFV17D yellow fever vaccine. The chain recombines TRBV18 with TRBJ2-2; no clear D gene. Material: PBMCs, obtained on the day of the yellow fever booster vaccination. The CDR3 loop reads CASSPQGRTLTGELFF. CDR3 nucleotides: TGTGCCAGCTCACCACAGGGTCGGACCCTCACCGGGGAGCTGTTTTTT.